This T cell receptor (beta chain) was observed in a study of beta chain features in type 1 diabetes (dated by TCRdb to 2017 to 2018). Concerning the study at large: Patients and healthy donors did not differ in mean age, gender distribution, total cell number or subset yield. Regulatory and stem cell-like memory subsets were isolated from only 8 patients and about eight healthy donors, whereas naive and central memory subsets came from all 30 or so donors. A total of some 100,000,000 sorted cells were examined across all samples, and the number of cells per subset was strongly correlated with RNA yield. In the study, TCRB repertoires of sorted circulating CD4+ T cell subsets from recently diagnosed type 1 diabetes patients were compared with those of matched healthy donors.

V ends up 3 bases short and J 0 bases short, with an unmatched junction base count of 8. From its cysteine to its phenylalanine, the CDR3 spans 17 amino acids. Only the CDR3 part of the read is kept: 51 bases, read in frame from the first base. Looking up the germline V gene yields CDR1 LGHNA and CDR2 YSLEER. The High Capacity cDNA Reverse Transcription Kit was used to reverse transcribe all of the isolated RNA, meaning that expressed TCRB transcripts were what got sequenced. Deep immunoSEQ sequencing was performed on naive, central memory and regulatory T cell samples, with an average of about 3.57 million total reads per sample. After sorted cells were lysed in RLT buffer, RNA was extracted with DNase-treated RNeasy Micro or Mini kits, with the choice depending on cell number. Each cell subset was processed separately to prevent cross-contamination, with patient and healthy donor samples processed together. The immunoSEQ multiplex PCR was used to amplify TCRB sequences from cDNA, yielding 87-bp fragments that span the CDR3 region. Sequencing of the amplicons was performed on the Illumina HiSeq platform. From the authors' description of their analysis: Synthetic template baselines were used to correct PCR bias computationally, reads within Hamming distance 2 were collapsed together, and singletons that could not be merged were discarded. Reads were aligned against IMGT so that V, D and J genes, CDR3 length and insertions or deletions at six rearrangement sites could be assigned. Within each subset, clonotype counts were normalized to sorted cell number, and only after that were true diversity and Gini coefficients computed with the tcR R package. The overlap coefficient, calculated on TCRB nucleotide sequences, was used to measure repertoire sharing. Out-of-frame TCRB sequences from naive cells were analyzed to stand in for the pre-selection repertoire. TCRdb holds this immuneACCESS table with in-frame rearrangements only. Some clones are missing; in checked studies, unresolved V genes explain under half, and the rest has no known cause. The V and J calls and clone size were taken over from that table, and D and trimming were inferred from the DNA. Here the sample has roughly 500,000 clones; about 32% occur a single time. The leading ten clones occupy about 0.065% of the sample.

On the study overall, not on this receptor specifically: Shorter templates might have been favored by PCR, but patient and control samples were amplified and corrected together, so both groups would have been affected equally by any skew. Sequencing cDNA rather than genomic DNA could over-represent highly expressing activated cells, although activation and CD3 levels did not differ between groups. Only small numbers of individuals were included in the HLA sub-analyses, which left unresolved whether HLA type had any influence on TCRB rearrangement. At VDJ recombination sites, type 1 diabetes patients had fewer insertions and more deleted nucleotides, which implies abnormalities in thymic rearrangement. A moderate but significant shortening of TCRB CDR3 length was observed in type 1 diabetes patients in all four CD4+ subsets. Naive, central memory and regulatory TCRB repertoires appeared to be more similar among patients than among healthy donors.

A remark on this clone: Its antigen remains undetermined. No per-base quality is available; no much larger clone lies one base away.

Each donor gave one peripheral blood draw, averaging roughly 120 mL, which was collected into heparinised tubes. Using a panel that included CD45RO, CCR7, CD25, CD127, CD95 and CD27, naive, central memory, regulatory and stem cell-like memory CD4+ T cells were sorted on a BD FACSAria II. All sorted populations exceeded 95% purity. PBMCs were isolated right away by Lymphoprep density gradient centrifugation and were stained directly, without culture. Samples were stained and sorted in pairs, with one healthy donor and one patient per experiment, so that batch effects were minimized. Sequencing was done on a sample of naive CD4+ T cells from blood. The cell subset or site tag for this specimen amounts to: true naive CD4+ T cells. The chain uses TRBV4-3 and TRBJ1-1; 9 central nucleotides agree with TRBD1. The receptor was isolated from a young man in good health. CDR3 loop: CASSHLTGGLMNTEAFF. In nucleotide form, the sequence is TGCGCCAGCAGCCATTTGACAGGGGGGCTCATGAACACTGAAGCTTTCTTT.